A selection of T cell receptor beta chains follows, all from one sample in a study of vaccination effects on CD4 cells after COVID-19. Their recognized antigens are unknown. The repertoire was sequenced with immunoSEQ multiplex PCR; TCRdb's copy has only in-frame clones and lacks some. Among approximately 30,000 clones, 70% to 80% were seen once, and the ten largest hold approximately 31%. The sequenced sample was CD4+ T cells from PBMCs cultured with SARS-CoV-2 spike peptides, obtained before COVID-19 vaccination. The origin of the receptors is a human donor who received a COVID-19 vaccine. Each CDR3 is given with its conserved first and last residue. A D gene is named only where the DNA matches it firmly. Clone size is shown for a subset of rows, as once, few, many or a class of expanded clone.

d_call j_call cdr3_length v_call clone_size cdr3_aa cdr3_nt
- TRBJ2-7 13 TRBV6-6 - CASSYLQGREQYF TGTGCCAGCAGTTACTTACAGGGTCGGGAGCAGTACTTC
TRBD1 TRBJ1-1 15 TRBV6-8 - CATLLNGQGNTEAFF TGTGCCACCCTATTAAATGGACAGGGGAACACTGAAGCTTTCTTT
TRBD1 TRBJ1-1 15 TRBV27 - CASSLRQGPGGEAFF TGTGCCAGCAGTTTACGACAGGGGCCTGGGGGTGAAGCTTTCTTT
- TRBJ2-7 16 TRBV28 - CASSLRRIRVEYEQYF TGTGCCAGCAGTTTGCGTAGGATTCGGGTCGAATACGAGCAGTACTTC
TRBD2 TRBJ2-5 14 TRBV11-1 - CASSQREARETQYF TGTGCCAGCAGCCAACGGGAGGCCAGGGAGACCCAGTACTTC
- TRBJ2-5 15 TRBV28 - CASSYEVPGGETQYF TGTGCCAGCAGTTATGAAGTTCCCGGGGGAGAGACCCAGTACTTC
TRBD1 TRBJ1-2 13 TRBV6-5 - CASSWTGTKGYTF TGTGCCAGCAGTTGGACAGGGACGAAGGGCTACACCTTC
TRBD1 TRBJ2-2 15 TRBV19 - CASRATGGAPGELFF TGTGCCAGTAGGGCGACAGGGGGCGCGCCCGGGGAGCTGTTTTTT
TRBD2 TRBJ2-2 16 TRBV12-5 - CASGISGGVNTGELFF TGTGCTAGTGGTATAAGCGGGGGGGTGAACACCGGGGAGCTGTTTTTT
- TRBJ1-1 11 TRBV30 few CAWSFRTEAFF TGTGCCTGGAGCTTTAGAACTGAAGCTTTCTTT
- TRBJ2-7 16 TRBV5-6 once CASSTPRGPLRYEQYF TGTGCCAGCAGTACTCCGCGGGGCCCTCTCAGGTACGAGCAGTACTTC
TRBD1 TRBJ1-1 14 TRBV9 few CASSSRQGHTEAFF TGTGCCAGCAGCTCCCGACAGGGGCACACTGAAGCTTTCTTT
TRBD1 TRBJ1-1 14 TRBV7-2 once CASSARQGRAEAFF TGTGCCAGCAGCGCCCGACAGGGACGGGCTGAAGCTTTCTTT
- TRBJ1-2 12 TRBV2 - CASTGTRYGYTF TGTGCCAGCACTGGCACCCGCTATGGCTACACCTTC
TRBD2 TRBJ2-1 15 TRBV11-3 few CASSSLAGGLNEQFF TGTGCCAGCAGCTCACTAGCGGGGGGGCTGAATGAGCAGTTCTTC
- TRBJ2-6 15 TRBV19 - CASDPRGTGANVLTF TGTGCCAGCGATCCCAGGGGAACTGGGGCCAACGTCCTGACTTTC
- TRBJ1-1 16 TRBV7-9 - CASSPFTGAGNTEAFF TGTGCCAGCAGCCCGTTCACCGGGGCAGGGAACACTGAAGCTTTCTTT
TRBD2 TRBJ2-7 14 TRBV5-1 - CASSVQRESREQYF TGCGCCAGCAGTGTGCAGCGGGAGTCGAGAGAGCAGTACTTC
- TRBJ2-7 13 TRBV4-2 - CASSQDRGAEQYF TGTGCCAGCAGCCAAGATCGCGGGGCCGAGCAGTACTTC
- TRBJ2-1 15 TRBV15 - CATSREFFSGVRQFF TGTGCCACCAGCAGAGAGTTTTTCAGCGGAGTAAGGCAGTTCTTC
- TRBJ2-7 11 TRBV7-9 - CASSSVSEQYF TGTGCCAGCAGCTCAGTCTCCGAGCAGTACTTC
TRBD2 TRBJ2-1 15 TRBV3-1/TRBV3-2 - CASSQSSGASGKIFF TGTGCCAGCAGCCAAAGTTCCGGGGCTAGCGGGAAAATTTTCTTC
- TRBJ2-5 13 TRBV19 - CASSQAAQETQYF TGTGCCAGTAGTCAGGCCGCACAAGAGACCCAGTACTTC
- TRBJ2-3 14 TRBV5-4 - CASSFRGYTDTQYF TGTGCCAGCAGCTTTCGAGGATACACAGATACGCAGTATTTT
- TRBJ1-1 13 TRBV12-3/TRBV12-4 - CASSRMANTEAFF TGTGCCAGCAGTCGGATGGCCAACACTGAAGCTTTCTTT
- TRBJ2-5 13 TRBV7-7 - CASSFQSGETQYF TGTGCTAGCAGCTTTCAGTCAGGGGAGACCCAGTACTTC
TRBD1 TRBJ1-4 14 TRBV27 - CATRDRPDSLQLFF TGTGCCACCAGGGACAGGCCAGACTCTCTCCAACTGTTTTTT
- TRBJ1-5 15 TRBV5-1 few CASSLGGTSNQPQHF TGCGCCAGCAGCTTGGGAGGTACCAGCAATCAGCCCCAGCATTTT
- TRBJ1-1 14 TRBV14 - CASSQDVKSGGAFF TGTGCCAGCAGCCAGGATGTGAAAAGCGGAGGAGCTTTCTTT
- TRBJ2-7 13 TRBV5-5 - CASSLASQYEQYF TGTGCCAGCAGCTTGGCCTCACAGTACGAGCAGTACTTC
- TRBJ2-4 16 TRBV4-1 - CASSHETASNKNIQYF TGCGCCAGCAGCCACGAGACAGCAAGCAATAAAAACATTCAGTACTTC
- TRBJ2-2 13 TRBV6-5 - CASGYRATGELFF TGTGCCAGCGGTTACAGAGCCACCGGGGAGCTGTTTTTT
TRBD1 TRBJ2-2 17 TRBV7-2 - CASSLAQGVFYTGELFF TGTGCCAGCAGCTTAGCTCAGGGGGTGTTTTACACCGGGGAGCTGTTTTTT
TRBD1 TRBJ2-2 15 TRBV19 - CASSYGQGYTGELFF TGTGCCAGTAGTTACGGACAGGGGTACACCGGGGAGCTGTTTTTT
TRBD2 TRBJ2-3 14 TRBV10-3 - CAIRETSATDTQYF TGTGCCATCAGGGAGACTAGCGCCACAGATACGCAGTATTTT
- TRBJ1-6 14 TRBV2 few CASSVGQHNSPLHF TGTGCCAGCAGTGTGGGTCAGCATAATTCACCCCTCCACTTT
- TRBJ2-1 15 TRBV6-5 - CASSYGTGTHNEQFF TGTGCCAGCAGTTACGGGACGGGGACACACAATGAGCAGTTCTTC
- TRBJ2-1 15 TRBV5-4 - CASSTGTPTYNEQFF TGTGCCAGCAGCACCGGGACACCTACCTACAATGAGCAGTTCTTC
TRBD2 TRBJ2-1 13 TRBV10-3 few CAIKGLAESEQFF TGTGCCATCAAGGGACTAGCGGAGTCTGAGCAGTTCTTC
- TRBJ1-2 18 TRBV7-9 - CASSPRRDTSLANYGYTF TGTGCCAGCAGCCCCCGTCGGGACACTTCACTAGCTAACTATGGCTACACCTTC
- TRBJ2-1 15 TRBV7-9 few CASSLGGGRDNEQFF TGTGCCAGCAGCTTAGGAGGCGGAAGGGACAATGAGCAGTTCTTC
TRBD1 TRBJ1-2 13 TRBV7-2 few CASSSTGGYGYTF TGTGCCAGCAGCTCCACAGGGGGCTATGGCTACACCTTC
- TRBJ2-7 14 TRBV7-2 - CASSVDWTSYEQYF TGTGCCAGCAGCGTCGACTGGACATCCTACGAGCAGTACTTC
- TRBJ1-1 14 TRBV10-3 - CAISESKGNTEAFF TGTGCCATCAGTGAGTCGAAAGGGAACACTGAAGCTTTCTTT
- TRBJ2-1 13 TRBV5-4 - CASSLDSSGEQFF TGTGCCAGCAGCTTGGATAGCAGTGGTGAGCAGTTCTTC
TRBD1 TRBJ2-5 14 TRBV6-5 - CASIIEGQRETQYF TGTGCCAGCATCATAGAGGGACAGCGAGAGACCCAGTACTTC
- TRBJ1-3 15 TRBV7-2 - CASSLDQFTGNTIYF TGTGCCAGCAGCTTAGACCAGTTTACTGGAAACACCATATATTTT
- TRBJ2-5 16 TRBV7-9 once CASSYGWGAEQETQYF TGTGCCAGCAGCTACGGGTGGGGGGCAGAGCAAGAGACCCAGTACTTC
TRBD1 TRBJ2-5 15 TRBV2 few CASSRTGGIQETQYF TGTGCCAGCAGCCGTACAGGGGGAATCCAAGAGACCCAGTACTTC
TRBD1 TRBJ2-5 14 TRBV19 - CASSIPGGQETQYF TGTGCCAGTAGTATACCAGGGGGCCAAGAGACCCAGTACTTC
TRBD2 TRBJ2-1 14 TRBV4-2 - CASKRTSGYNEQFF TGTGCCAGTAAAAGGACTAGCGGGTACAATGAGCAGTTCTTC
TRBD2 TRBJ2-1 11 TRBV2 once CASSVRTSEFF TGTGCCAGCAGTGTCCGGACTAGCGAGTTCTTC
- TRBJ2-1 15 TRBV28 once CASSPTGTANNEQFF TGTGCCAGCAGTCCTACCGGGACGGCCAACAATGAGCAGTTCTTC
- TRBJ2-6 17 TRBV6-1 - CASREGQRLSGANVLTF TGTGCCAGCAGGGAAGGACAGCGTCTCTCTGGGGCCAACGTCCTGACTTTC
TRBD1 TRBJ1-2 14 TRBV7-2 few CASSSGQASYGYTF TGTGCCAGCAGCTCCGGACAGGCTTCCTATGGCTACACCTTC